Listed below are T cell receptor beta chains from one sample, sequenced in a study of PD-1 blockade in mismatch repair-deficient tumors. Generated by immunoSEQ multiplex PCR, the TCRdb table keeps only in-frame clones and is missing some. Of roughly 70,000 clones listed, around 80% are singletons. The material sequenced was peripheral blood, taken 2 weeks after starting pembrolizumab. The receptors derive from an adult with mismatch repair-deficient cancer. CDR3s include the opening cysteine and the closing phenylalanine or tryptophan. The D gene is left open where the match is weak. Clone size appears in some rows only: once, few, many, or a class for an expanded clone.

- | TRBD1 | TRBJ2-7 | TRBV6-5 | CASSSQTGTGSEQYF | TGTGCCAGCAGTTCTCAGACCGGGACAGGTAGCGAGCAGTACTTC
- | TRBD2 | TRBJ2-3 | TRBV7-2 | CASSSFPRGGPDTQYF | TGTGCCAGCAGCAGCTTCCCTAGGGGAGGGCCAGATACGCAGTATTTT
- | TRBD1 | TRBJ1-1 | TRBV18 | CASSPGQGPEAFF | TGTGCCAGCTCCCCAGGACAGGGCCCTGAAGCTTTCTTT
- | TRBD1 | TRBJ1-1 | TRBV5-1 | CASSLDRGNTEAFF | TGCGCCAGCAGCCTGGACAGGGGGAACACTGAAGCTTTCTTT
- | TRBD2 | TRBJ2-1 | TRBV7-9 | CASSPGTSTYNEQFF | TGTGCCAGCAGCCCCGGGACTAGCACCTACAATGAGCAGTTCTTC
once | - | TRBJ2-7 | TRBV5-1 | CASKGETYEQYF | TGCGCCAGCAAAGGCGAAACCTACGAGCAGTACTTC
- | TRBD2 | TRBJ2-7 | TRBV14 | CASSQGGLRKEQYF | TGTGCCAGCAGCCAGGGAGGGCTAAGGAAGGAGCAGTACTTC
- | - | TRBJ2-2 | TRBV10-3 | CAIQGGGTGELFF | TGTGCCATCCAAGGGGGGGGAACCGGGGAGCTGTTTTTT
- | - | TRBJ1-1 | TRBV6-4 | CASSIQGGTEAFF | TGTGCCAGCAGCATACAGGGAGGCACTGAAGCTTTCTTT
- | TRBD1 | TRBJ2-7 | TRBV9 | CASSLGTGLGSYEQYF | TGTGCCAGCAGCCTCGGGACAGGGTTAGGCTCCTACGAGCAGTACTTC
- | - | TRBJ1-1 | TRBV18 | CASSPERQRNTEAFF | TGTGCCAGCTCACCAGAAAGACAGAGGAACACTGAAGCTTTCTTT
- | TRBD2 | TRBJ2-1 | TRBV5-1 | CASSPPLADSYNEQFF | TGCGCCAGCAGCCCCCCTCTAGCGGACTCCTACAATGAGCAGTTCTTC
many | - | TRBJ1-1 | TRBV11-3 | CASSLEREAFF | TGTGCCAGCAGCTTGGAACGGGAAGCTTTCTTT
- | - | TRBJ1-2 | TRBV7-2 | CASSLTGTVYGYTF | TGTGCCAGCAGCCTTACCGGGACTGTCTATGGCTACACCTTC
- | - | TRBJ1-5 | TRBV11-2 | CASSGTGGTKNQPQHF | TGTGCCAGCAGCGGGACGGGGGGGACAAAAAATCAGCCCCAGCATTTT
- | TRBD2 | TRBJ2-1 | TRBV5-1 | CASKAGGEDEQFF | TGCGCCAGCAAAGCGGGAGGCGAAGATGAGCAGTTCTTC
- | TRBD1 | TRBJ2-7 | TRBV15 | CATSRDRGYEQYF | TGTGCCACGAGCCGGGACAGGGGTTACGAGCAGTACTTC
- | TRBD1 | TRBJ2-5 | TRBV5-6 | CASRDRPYQETQYF | TGTGCCAGCAGGGACAGGCCGTACCAAGAGACCCAGTACTTC
few | - | TRBJ1-2 | TRBV5-1 | CASSLDGGAYGYTF | TGCGCCAGCAGCTTGGACGGAGGAGCGTATGGCTACACCTTC
once | - | TRBJ2-3 | TRBV12-5 | CASGLLSTDTQYF | TGTGCTAGTGGCCTCCTTTCCACAGATACGCAGTATTTT
- | TRBD2 | TRBJ2-7 | TRBV6-5 | CASSSLTSGRPYEQYF | TGTGCCAGCAGTTCCCTCACTAGCGGGAGGCCCTACGAGCAGTACTTC
- | - | TRBJ1-2 | TRBV10-3 | CATSGRDIRTNYGYTF | TGTGCCACCTCCGGCCGGGACATCAGAACTAACTATGGCTACACCTTC
few | - | TRBJ1-4 | TRBV7-8 | CASSLQGGREKLFF | TGTGCCAGCAGCCTTCAGGGAGGTCGAGAAAAACTGTTTTTT
- | - | TRBJ1-1 | TRBV30 | CAWRVGMNTEAFF | TGTGCCTGGAGAGTGGGGATGAACACTGAAGCTTTCTTT
- | - | TRBJ2-2 | TRBV29-1 | CSVEIARGGELFF | TGCAGCGTTGAAATAGCGAGGGGCGGGGAGCTGTTTTTT
- | - | TRBJ2-5 | TRBV7-8 | CASSIIRSETQYF | TGTGCCAGCAGCATTATCCGGTCAGAGACCCAGTACTTC
- | - | TRBJ2-1 | TRBV7-6 | CASSPDGPEQFF | TGTGCCAGCAGCCCCGATGGCCCTGAGCAGTTCTTC
- | - | TRBJ2-3 | TRBV7-9 | CASSSPQASSTDTQYF | TGTGCCAGCAGCTCCCCCCAGGCCTCTAGCACAGATACGCAGTATTTT
- | - | TRBJ2-7 | TRBV10-3 | CAISDQPGGQEQYF | TGTGCCATCAGTGATCAACCGGGGGGCCAGGAGCAGTACTTC
once | - | TRBJ2-1 | TRBV12-5 | CASGLVANEQFF | TGTGCTAGTGGTTTGGTAGCCAATGAGCAGTTCTTC
- | TRBD2 | TRBJ2-3 | TRBV5-4 | CASSLPSGSLAAQYF | TGTGCCAGCAGCTTGCCAAGCGGTTCGCTAGCGGCGCAGTATTTT
- | - | TRBJ2-5 | TRBV7-9 | CASSNPETQYF | TGTGCCAGCAGCAACCCGGAGACCCAGTACTTC
- | TRBD2 | TRBJ2-2 | TRBV5-5 | CASSSLAGRGTGELFF | TGTGCCAGCAGCTCTCTAGCGGGAAGGGGGACCGGGGAGCTGTTTTTT
few | - | TRBJ1-2 | TRBV18 | CASSPPDGTARGYTF | TGTGCCAGCTCACCACCCGACGGGACCGCCCGGGGCTACACCTTC
- | TRBD1 | TRBJ2-7 | TRBV10-1 | CASSENRGQYEQYF | TGCGCCAGCAGTGAAAACAGGGGGCAGTACGAGCAGTACTTC
few | TRBD1 | TRBJ2-7 | TRBV4-1 | CASSQAQRNLGQGGYEQYF | TGCGCCAGCAGCCAAGCTCAGAGGAACTTGGGACAGGGCGGCTACGAGCAGTACTTC
- | - | TRBJ2-7 | TRBV7-2 | CASSLAQGPSYEQYF | TGTGCCAGCAGCTTAGCCCAAGGCCCCTCCTACGAGCAGTACTTC
few | - | TRBJ2-1 | TRBV5-1 | CASSLSSNEQFF | TGCGCCAGCAGCTTGTCCAGCAATGAGCAGTTCTTC
- | TRBD2 | TRBJ2-1 | TRBV7-2 | CASSFWTSGNNEQFF | TGTGCCAGCAGCTTCTGGACTAGCGGGAATAATGAGCAGTTCTTC
- | TRBD1 | TRBJ2-6 | TRBV14 | CASSQFDRGNSGANVLTF | TGTGCCAGCAGCCAATTCGACAGGGGGAACTCTGGGGCCAACGTCCTGACTTTC
- | - | TRBJ2-5 | TRBV7-3 | CASSRGGQGPQETQYF | TGTGCCAGCAGCCGAGGGGGGCAGGGCCCGCAAGAGACCCAGTACTTC
- | - | TRBJ1-1 | TRBV5-1 | CASSLGRDTEAFF | TGCGCCAGCAGCTTGGGGAGGGACACTGAAGCTTTCTTT
once | TRBD1 | TRBJ2-7 | TRBV6-6 | CASIGQGAYEQYF | TGTGCCAGCATAGGACAGGGGGCCTACGAGCAGTACTTC
- | TRBD2 | TRBJ2-1 | TRBV6-1 | CASSEETSGRAGNEQFF | TGTGCCAGCAGTGAGGAGACTAGCGGGAGGGCGGGCAATGAGCAGTTCTTC
many | TRBD1 | TRBJ2-7 | TRBV18 | CASSRGPNLYEQYF | TGTGCCAGTTCGAGGGGGCCTAATCTCTACGAGCAGTACTTC